This T cell receptor beta chain was captured by sequencing in a study of blood T cell repertoires in COVID-19. Whole-study context: COVID-19 samples, acute and convalescent, were from the United States, Italy and Spain.

Generated by immunoSEQ multiplex PCR, the TCRdb table keeps only in-frame clones and is missing some. Of under 300,000 clones in the sample, approximately 88% were seen once. The participants were between roughly 18 and 90 years old and came from about two dozen US areas. Allocation to cohorts depended on clinical history reported by the participants. Before being deemed recovered, Cohort 3 donors had two negative PCRs, clearance, or symptom resolution. Germline CDR1 and CDR2: SGHAT and FQNNGV. The CDR3 consists of 19 residues. V was pared by 1 base and J by 5 bases, with 11 bases of the junction left unmatched.

The chain employs TRBV11-2 and TRBJ2-3, with 14 bases lining up with TRBD2. The receptor's source is a woman aged 25 to 39 who had recovered from COVID-19. The source material was PBMCs or T cells enriched from blood (not recorded which). In nucleotides, the CDR3 is TGTGCCAGCAGCTTAGTCCCGGGACTAGCGGGGGCCGACCGAGATACGCAGTATTTT. Amino acids: CASSLVPGLAGADRDTQYF.